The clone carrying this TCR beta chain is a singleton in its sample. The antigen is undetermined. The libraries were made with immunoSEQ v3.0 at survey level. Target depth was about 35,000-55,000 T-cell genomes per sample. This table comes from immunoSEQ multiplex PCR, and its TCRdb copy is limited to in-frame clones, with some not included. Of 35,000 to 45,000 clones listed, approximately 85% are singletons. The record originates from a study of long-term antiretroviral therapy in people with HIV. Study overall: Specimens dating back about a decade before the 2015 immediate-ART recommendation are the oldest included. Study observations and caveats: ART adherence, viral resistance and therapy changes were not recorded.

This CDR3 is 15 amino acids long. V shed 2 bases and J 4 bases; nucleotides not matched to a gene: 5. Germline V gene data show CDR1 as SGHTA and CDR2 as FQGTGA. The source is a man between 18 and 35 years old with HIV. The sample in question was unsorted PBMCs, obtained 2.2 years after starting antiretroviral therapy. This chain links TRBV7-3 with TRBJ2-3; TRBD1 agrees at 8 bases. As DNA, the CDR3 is TGTGCCAGCAGCTTATCGGCAGGGGGCCCAGATACGCAGTATTTT. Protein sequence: CASSLSAGGPDTQYF.